This TCR beta chain was profiled in a study of cytotoxic CD8 clonotypes in ibrutinib-treated CLL. With sequencing, the targeted depth ranged from 1 in 200,000 to 1 in 1 million T cells. Libraries were prepared by immunoSEQ multiplex PCR; TCRdb keeps only in-frame clonotypes and omits some of them. The sample yields hundreds of thousands of clones, roughly 70% seen once. The sequencing here drew on PBMCs, taken after 24 months of ibrutinib treatment. The TCR originated in a human donor with chronic lymphocytic leukemia.

Written as DNA, the CDR3 is TGCGCCAGCGGTAACCGACACGAGCAGTACTTC. Translated, it gives CASGNRHEQYF. V and J are TRBV23-1 and TRBJ2-7; D gene unclear. TRBV23-1 belongs to the ORF category, with a function that is uncertain. There are 11 residues in the CDR3. V lost 8 bases to trimming and J lost 5 bases, with 10 bases between them.